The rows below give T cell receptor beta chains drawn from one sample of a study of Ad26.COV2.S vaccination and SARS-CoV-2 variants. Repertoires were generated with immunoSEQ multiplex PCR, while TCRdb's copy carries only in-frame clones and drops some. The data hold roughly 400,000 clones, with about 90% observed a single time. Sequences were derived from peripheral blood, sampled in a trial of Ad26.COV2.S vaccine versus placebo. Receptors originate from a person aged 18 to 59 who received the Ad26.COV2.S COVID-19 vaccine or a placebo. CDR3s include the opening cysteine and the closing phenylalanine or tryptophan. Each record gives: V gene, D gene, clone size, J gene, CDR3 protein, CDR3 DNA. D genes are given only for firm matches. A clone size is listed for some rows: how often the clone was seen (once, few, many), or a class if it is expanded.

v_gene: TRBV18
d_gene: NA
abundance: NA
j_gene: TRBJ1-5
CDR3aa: CASSPGSNQPQHF
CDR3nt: TGTGCCAGCTCCCCAGGAAGCAATCAGCCCCAGCATTTT

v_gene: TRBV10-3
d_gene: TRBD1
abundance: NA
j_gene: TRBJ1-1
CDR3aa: CAIGRQGGDNTEAFF
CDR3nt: TGTGCCATCGGAAGGCAGGGGGGGGATAACACTGAAGCTTTCTTT

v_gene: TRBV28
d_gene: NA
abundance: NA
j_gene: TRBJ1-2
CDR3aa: CASSLSPHGYTF
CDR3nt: TGTGCCAGCAGTTTATCCCCACATGGCTACACCTTC

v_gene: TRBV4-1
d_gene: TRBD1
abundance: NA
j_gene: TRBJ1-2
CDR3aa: CASSTHRGGYTF
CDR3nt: TGCGCCAGCAGCACCCACAGGGGCGGCTACACCTTC

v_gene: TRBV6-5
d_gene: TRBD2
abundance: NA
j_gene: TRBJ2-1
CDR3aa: CASFRGGSYNEQFF
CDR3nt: TGTGCCAGCTTTCGGGGGGGATCCTACAATGAGCAGTTCTTC

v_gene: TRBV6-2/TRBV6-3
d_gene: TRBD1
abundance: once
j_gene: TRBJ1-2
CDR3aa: CASSRTIGGDGYTF
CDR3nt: TGTGCCAGCAGTCGGACGATAGGGGGCGATGGCTACACCTTC

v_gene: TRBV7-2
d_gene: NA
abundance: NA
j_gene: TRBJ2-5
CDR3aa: CASSFLTQYF
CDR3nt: TGTGCCAGCAGCTTTCTCACCCAGTACTTC

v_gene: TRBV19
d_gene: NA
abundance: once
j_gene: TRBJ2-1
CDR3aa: CASSTPPGTNYNEQFF
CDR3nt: TGTGCCAGTAGTACCCCGCCAGGGACCAACTACAATGAGCAGTTCTTC

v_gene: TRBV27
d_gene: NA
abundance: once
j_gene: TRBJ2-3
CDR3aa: CASSLGVSTDTQYF
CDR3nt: TGTGCCAGCAGTTTAGGGGTTAGCACAGATACGCAGTATTTT

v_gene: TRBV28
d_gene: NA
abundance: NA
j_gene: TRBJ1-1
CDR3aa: CASSPFTEAFF
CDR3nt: TGTGCCAGCAGTCCCTTTACTGAAGCTTTCTTT

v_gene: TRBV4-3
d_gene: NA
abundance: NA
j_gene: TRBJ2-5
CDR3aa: CASSPAGRDRETQYF
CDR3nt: TGCGCCAGCAGCCCGGCGGGACGGGACCGGGAGACCCAGTACTTC

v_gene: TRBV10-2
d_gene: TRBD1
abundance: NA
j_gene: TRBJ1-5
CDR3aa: CASGGTGGNQPQHF
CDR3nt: TGCGCCAGCGGTGGGACAGGAGGCAATCAGCCCCAGCATTTT

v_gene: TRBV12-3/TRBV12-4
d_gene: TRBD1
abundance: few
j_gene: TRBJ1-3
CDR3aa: CASRQGQGNTIYF
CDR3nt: TGTGCCAGCAGACAGGGGCAGGGAAACACCATATATTTT

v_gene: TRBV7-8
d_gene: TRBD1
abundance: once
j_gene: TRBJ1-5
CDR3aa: CASSLAISYRGLNQPQHF
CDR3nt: TGTGCCAGCAGCTTAGCGATCAGCTACAGGGGTCTGAATCAGCCCCAGCATTTT

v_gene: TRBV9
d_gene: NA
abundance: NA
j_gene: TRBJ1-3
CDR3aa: CASSVLDIGSGNTIYF
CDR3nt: TGTGCCAGCAGCGTCTTGGATATCGGCTCTGGAAACACCATATATTTT

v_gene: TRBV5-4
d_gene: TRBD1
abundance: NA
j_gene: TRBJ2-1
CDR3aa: CASSTGQGVYNEQFF
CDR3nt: TGTGCCAGCAGCACGGGACAGGGAGTGTACAATGAGCAGTTCTTC

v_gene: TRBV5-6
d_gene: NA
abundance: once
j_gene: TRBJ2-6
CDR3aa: CASSLVSGANVLTF
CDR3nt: TGTGCCAGCAGCTTGGTCTCTGGGGCCAACGTCCTGACTTTC